This T cell receptor (beta chain) was sequenced during a study of cytotoxic CD8 clonotypes in ibrutinib-treated CLL. The overall study: Mean yields were around 250,000 productive templates and 90,000 or so productive rearrangements per sample. The study, taken as a whole, reports: Baseline levels of clonality went above those of age-matched healthy donors and moved with circulating CD8+ T-cell counts. On treatment, the uncommon public clonotypes contracted or remained stable.

The data were produced by immunoSEQ multiplex PCR, yet TCRdb's version contains in-frame clones alone and is incomplete. Altogether some 300,000 clones are present, 80% being singletons, with the ten largest covering 6.5% to 8%. This clone appeared a single time. Its antigen is currently unknown. CDR1 and CDR2 (germline): SGHVS, FNYEAQ. The CDR3 is 14 residues long. The specimen comprised PBMCs, sampled before ibrutinib treatment. The chain combines TRBV7-6 with TRBJ2-5; 7 positions agree with TRBD1. The DNA end is more similar to TRBJ2-7, so the J call may be wrong. The clonotype was recovered from a human donor with chronic lymphocytic leukemia. The CDR3 spells CASSTKTGPYEQYF. The CDR3, as DNA: TGTGCCAGCAGCACAAAGACAGGGCCCTACGAGCAGTACTTC.